Included here is one T cell receptor beta chain sequence, with context. The sample holds a few counts of this clonotype. The clone's antigen remains unknown. No base quality information exists; no much larger clone differs at one position. The data were obtained in a study of blood T cells in healthy people across ages (dated by TCRdb to the mid-2010s). Looking at the study overall: In model experiments, template switching captured roughly one uniquely barcoded TCR beta cDNA molecule for every two T cells. Age-related changes in TCR beta repertoire diversity were measured in the study by deep sequencing normalized with unique cDNA molecular identifiers. The donors were divided into four age groups: young (average around 15 years), middle-aged (almost 40), aged (62) and long-lived (about 84). Using the same blood draw, the study looked at two additional independent replicas of 1 million unique cDNA reads for two donors, one aged 18 to 30 and the other aged 80 or older. Summary of the overall study and its limitations: Because profiling used bulk unsorted PBMCs, naive and antigen-experienced compartments could not be compared conclusively. Compared with the aged group, the long-lived group had more naive CD4+ T cells, fewer expanded clones and increased TCR diversity, a pattern suggesting age selection. The percentage of naive T cells measured by flow cytometry correlated strongly with observed TCR beta diversity. Donor CMV infection status was unknown, potentially confounding age-related changes in expanded clonotypes. As age increased, observed TCR beta diversity per million T cells dropped in a roughly linear way, and a significant reduction was already evident by age 40. Estimates of total diversity from one million sequenced T cells were regarded as lower bounds and underestimates.

The donors were roughly 39 Caucasian individuals from Russia, aged roughly 6 to 90 years, who were systemically healthy. Ten milliliters of peripheral blood were drawn from each donor into EDTA-treated Vacutainer tubes. Ficoll-Paque density-gradient centrifugation was used to isolate PBMCs, with at least 7 million obtained per sample. Total RNA, at least 6 micrograms per sample, was extracted from PBMCs with Trizol reagent. For every donor, flow cytometry on a PBMC aliquot measured the percentage of naive CD45RAhigh/CD27high T cells. The CDR3 contains 15 residues, cysteine and phenylalanine counted. CDR3 DNA only is kept here, 45 bases in frame from base 1. At the junction V is shortened by 0 bases and J by 7 bases; bases outside the gene matches: 7. Via the germline V gene (reference sequence), CDR1 is DFQATT and CDR2 SNEGSKA. The receptor library was made with 5' RACE. Sequencing was carried out with an Illumina HiSeq 2500. A second PCR of roughly 6 to 11 cycles was performed with a sample-barcoded 5' primer and a J-beta primer mix. A template-switch 5' adaptor carrying 12 random nucleotides introduced a unique molecular identifier onto each TCR beta cDNA molecule. Each sample yielded at least 3 million CDR3-containing paired-end reads. First-strand cDNA synthesis was performed from all RNA using the Mint cDNA synthesis kit, with priming by a TRBC-specific oligonucleotide. All cDNA was treated with uracil-DNA glycosylase and then went through a first 18-cycle PCR with the universal primers M1SS and BC2_uni_R. Processing in the source paper ran as follows. Normalization of each sample was performed by random selection of 1 million high-quality reads, each carrying a distinct molecular identifier. Reads sharing molecular identifiers were discarded rather than binned into consensus sequences. CDR3 identification, clonotype clustering and error correction used MiTCR with a Q25 quality threshold and the strictest error-elimination algorithm. A nonparametric unseen species model with Euler transformation was used to estimate lower-bound total TCR beta diversity. The public reads were reprocessed in TCRdb via fastp at Q25 and MiXCR, keeping in-frame beta chains. Merged by CDR3 protein, the rows form single entries marked with the most common genes and DNA. TCRdb's processing, not the study's, gives the V and J calls here. This sample gives some 890,000 distinct CDR3 sequences in total; under 35% of them show up just once. The top ten clones comprise roughly 10% of the sample.

The sample was also linked to a second study, of T cells of mothers and their children. The second publication reports: Nine systemically healthy Caucasian individuals served as donors, namely three mothers together with their six children. cDNA synthesis used all of the extracted RNA, with approximately 1.4 ug of RNA in each 15 ul reaction. In the second PCR, sample barcodes and 2-4 random nucleotides were introduced via the M1S primer. Over 8.5 million TCR beta CDR3 reads were obtained for each mother, and approximately 3 million reads were obtained for each child. TCR recombination output is similarly shaped by thymic selection in related and unrelated pairs, with a minor effect exerted by inherited differences. Related mother-child pairs always showed normalized repertoire overlap that was slightly higher than in unrelated mother-child pairs, though the difference was never significant. With a sensitivity of approximately 100 clones per million clonotypes, no persistent microchimeric T cell clones were detected. Deep NGS was used in the study to compare the TCR beta repertoires of mothers and children and to look for features that separate related mother-child pairs from unrelated individuals. Mothers averaged roughly 40 +/- 4 years of age and children averaged approximately 11 +/- 4 years. Libraries were sequenced on Illumina HiSeq 2000 with 100+100 nt paired-end reads after adapter ligation with NEBNext reagents. Mother and child libraries were prepared a month apart and sequenced in separate runs to prevent cross-contamination. For each donor, somewhere between roughly 500,000 and 2,300,000 distinct TCR beta clonotypes were identified. Naive TCR beta clonotypes were estimated from low-frequency clonotypes matched to each donor's FACS-determined naive share, without sorting.

This clonotype was obtained from a woman aged 40 to 55 in good health. Sequencing used blood. Recombination joined TRBV20-1 with TRBJ1-4; TRBD1 matches 8 bases in the middle. The sequenced DNA: TGCAGTGCTAGAGATGGTGGACAGGGAGGTGAAAAACTGTTTTTT. It translates as CSARDGGQGGEKLFF.